These T cell receptor beta chains were read from a single sample in a study of technical replicates of blood from a few donors. The data were produced by immunoSEQ multiplex PCR, yet TCRdb's version contains in-frame clones alone and is incomplete. Of 30,000 to 40,000 clones listed, approximately 92% are singletons. The sequenced sample consisted of PBMCs. Receptors originate from a human donor in good health. Some clones in this sample may be carry-over from other donors' samples. CDR3s include the opening cysteine and the closing phenylalanine or tryptophan. A D gene is named only where the DNA matches it firmly. Clone sizes are given selectively: once, few, many, or a class where the clone is expanded.

j_call v_call d_call clone_size cdr3_nt cdr3_aa
TRBJ2-7 TRBV5-5 . . TGTGCCAGCAGCTTCTTCGACAGAGCCTACGAGCAGTACTTC CASSFFDRAYEQYF
TRBJ2-6 TRBV30 . . TGTGCCTGGAGTGTACCAGCTGGGGCCAACGTCCTGACTTTC CAWSVPAGANVLTF
TRBJ2-3 TRBV4-3 TRBD2 few TGCGCCAGCAGCCAAGATCGAGGTAGCGGGAGCGCGCAGTATTTT CASSQDRGSGSAQYF
TRBJ2-2 TRBV7-9 . . TGTGCCCTGCCAGGGAACACCGGGGAGCTGTTTTTT CALPGNTGELFF
TRBJ2-1 TRBV6-5 . . TGTGCCAGCAGGCCCGGGGCGGGGTCCTACAATGAGCAGTTCTTC CASRPGAGSYNEQFF
TRBJ1-2 TRBV4-2 . . TGTGCCAGCAACACCCGGGGGGACTATGGCTACACCTTC CASNTRGDYGYTF
TRBJ2-2 TRBV19 TRBD2 . TGTGCCAGCAACTTAGCGGGAGGATCGGGCGGGGAGCTGTTTTTT CASNLAGGSGGELFF
TRBJ2-6 TRBV15 . . TGTGCCACCAGCAGTAGCGGTTCCGTCGGGGCCAACGTCCTGACTTTC CATSSSGSVGANVLTF
TRBJ1-1 TRBV5-1 . . TGCGCCAGCAGCGAGGACAGTATGAACACTGAAGCTTTCTTT CASSEDSMNTEAFF
TRBJ1-1 TRBV5-1 . few TGCGCCAGCAGCTTGGCCGGGGGGGGCACTGAAGCTTTCTTT CASSLAGGGTEAFF
TRBJ1-6 TRBV18 TRBD1 . TGTGCCAGCTCACCTGGACAGGATCTCGGACCCCTCCACTTT CASSPGQDLGPLHF
TRBJ2-7 TRBV7-2 . . TGTGCCAGCAGCGAAGGGGGGGTCTCCTACGAGCAGTACTTC CASSEGGVSYEQYF
TRBJ2-7 TRBV27 TRBD2 . TGTGCCAGCAGTTTTTTGCTAGCGGAAACTTACGAGCAGTACTTC CASSFLLAETYEQYF
TRBJ2-1 TRBV14 TRBD2 once TGTGCCAGCAGCCAAGTCTCTAGCGGGGGGAAAGCCTACAATGAGCAGTTCTTC CASSQVSSGGKAYNEQFF
TRBJ1-2 TRBV7-9 . . TGTGCCAGCAACCCGGGTGGCTACACCTTC CASNPGGYTF
TRBJ2-5 TRBV5-4 TRBD2 . TGTGCCAGCAGCCGGGTCCAAGCGGGGCAAGAGACCCAGTACTTC CASSRVQAGQETQYF
TRBJ2-5 TRBV7-2 . . TGTGCCAGCAGCTCCCCCCGCGCGGGGTATGAGACCCAGTACTTC CASSSPRAGYETQYF
TRBJ1-6 TRBV7-8 TRBD1 . TGTGCCAGCAGCTTAGGGTCAGGGGGCGGAAATTCACCCCTCCACTTT CASSLGSGGGNSPLHF
TRBJ2-7 TRBV19 . . TGTGCCAGTAGTACGGACACAGGGACCGAGCAGTACTTC CASSTDTGTEQYF
TRBJ1-2 TRBV27 . . TGTGCCAGCAGTCCCCAGGGTATCTCCAATGGCTACACCTTC CASSPQGISNGYTF
TRBJ1-2 TRBV5-1 . . TGCGCCAGCAGCTTTACACCTAACTATGGCTACACCTTC CASSFTPNYGYTF
TRBJ2-3 TRBV4-1 TRBD2 . TGCGCCAGCAGCCACCCCAGGACTAGCGGGGTTTCCACAGATACGCAGTATTTT CASSHPRTSGVSTDTQYF
TRBJ2-7 TRBV7-2 TRBD1 . TGTGCCAGCAGCACCGGGACAGGGGGCTACGAGCAGTACTTC CASSTGTGGYEQYF
TRBJ2-3 TRBV5-1 . . TGCGCCAGCAGTATGGGGGGAGAGAGCACAGATACGCAGTATTTT CASSMGGESTDTQYF
TRBJ2-5 TRBV30 . once TGTGCCTGGAGTATAGGCGGCGAGGGGACCCAGTACTTC CAWSIGGEGTQYF
TRBJ2-1 TRBV4-1 TRBD1 . TGCGCCAGCAGCCGGGGACAGCACCTTTCGGAGCAGTTCTTC CASSRGQHLSEQFF
TRBJ2-1 TRBV5-4 TRBD1 . TGTGCCAGCCAAACGGGACAGGGAGGAATAGAGCAGTTCTTC CASQTGQGGIEQFF
TRBJ1-5 TRBV29-1 TRBD1 medium-sized TGCAGCGTTGAAGATCTCCCACAGGGGGCAGATCAGCCCCAGCATTTT CSVEDLPQGADQPQHF
TRBJ2-7 TRBV20-1 TRBD1 . TGCAGTGCAATGACAGGGTACGAGCAGTACTTC CSAMTGYEQYF
TRBJ2-5 TRBV30 . . TGTGCCTGGCGCGGGGCCCCCGGAGCCCAGTACTTC CAWRGAPGAQYF
TRBJ2-7 TRBV27 . . TGTGCCAGCACTAGTTTGGGGGCGGGGGAGAACGAGCAGTACTTC CASTSLGAGENEQYF
TRBJ2-2 TRBV2 . . TGTGCCAGCACCCGAGGAGGTCTTAACACCGGGGAGCTGTTTTTT CASTRGGLNTGELFF
TRBJ1-2 TRBV13 . large TGTGCCAGCAGCCCCAGACGGCTCGGGGAAGTAGCTGGCTACACCTTC CASSPRRLGEVAGYTF
TRBJ2-5 TRBV11-2 TRBD2 once TGTGCCAGCAGCTTAGGGGGGGGGATAGAGACCCAGTACTTC CASSLGGGIETQYF
TRBJ2-7 TRBV4-2 TRBD1 . TGTGCCAGCAGCCAAGGCCCGACAGGGGGACCCTACGAGCAGTACTTC CASSQGPTGGPYEQYF
TRBJ2-4 TRBV5-6 TRBD1 . TGTGCCAGCAGCCACGCCAGGACAGGGGGGGACATTCAGTACTTC CASSHARTGGDIQYF
TRBJ1-2 TRBV7-2 . . TGTGCCAGCAGCTTAGTACAGGTGGATGGCTACACCTTC CASSLVQVDGYTF
TRBJ1-2 TRBV2 . . TGTGCCAGCAGTGTTCAGAAGTCTAACTATGGCTACACCTTC CASSVQKSNYGYTF
TRBJ2-3 TRBV6-4 TRBD2 . TGTGCCAGCAGCCTAGCGGGAGCGAAAGATACGCAGTATTTT CASSLAGAKDTQYF
TRBJ1-2 TRBV5-1 . . TGCGCCAGCAGCTTGGACAGGGATGGCTACACCTTC CASSLDRDGYTF
TRBJ2-7 TRBV5-1 . . TGCGCCAGCAGCTTGACAGGGTATGAGGGGCAGTACTTC CASSLTGYEGQYF